The 32 T cell receptor beta chains presented below share a single source sample, sequenced in a study of blood T cell repertoires in COVID-19. Repertoires were generated with immunoSEQ multiplex PCR, while TCRdb's copy carries only in-frame clones and drops some. The sample has 160,000 or so clones; 82% are singletons. The sample comprised PBMCs or T cells enriched from blood (not recorded which). These receptor sequences come from a man between 60 and 70 years old who had recovered from COVID-19.

V and J are TRBV28 and TRBJ2-7; a possible D gene is TRBD1 (5 bases). The CDR3 runs to 13 residues. The germline V and J ends were trimmed by 6 bases and 2 bases, with 11 bases remaining between them. CDR1 and CDR2 from the germline V gene are MDHEN and SYDVKM. CDR3 residues: CASRLTAPYEQYF. CDR3 sequence (DNA): TGTGCCAGCAGACTGACAGCGCCCTACGAGCAGTACTTC.

This chain joins TRBV19 and TRBJ1-5; D unclear. The CDR3 consists of 14 residues. The V end was cut by 7 bases, the J end by 13 bases, with 23 bases between. CDR1 is LNHDA, CDR2 SQIVND, per germline (reference sequence). DNA for the CDR3: TGTGCCAGTAATTACAGCCCAGGCATAAAAGGTCAGCATTTT. Its protein is CASNYSPGIKGQHF.

This chain links TRBV6-5 with TRBJ1-2, with D possibly TRBD1 on 6 matching bases. This CDR3 has 15 amino acids. Germline V lookup: CDR1 MNHEY, CDR2 SVGAGI. Trimming left V 6 bases short and J 2 bases short, with 16 bases between. The CDR3 bases are TGTGCCAGCAGCGAGGGAGGGACACTCAACTATGGCTACACCTTC. Protein: CASSEGGTLNYGYTF.

The chain uses TRBV6-5 and TRBJ1-6; 9 nucleotides agree with TRBD1. The CDR3 is 16 residues long. Trimming removed 4 bases from V and 4 bases from J; junction bases left unmatched: 5. The germline gives CDR1 MNHEY, CDR2 SVGAGI. CDR3 DNA: TGTGCCAGCAGTTCCGGGACAGGGTTGTATAATTCACCCCTCCACTTT. Its translation: CASSSGTGLYNSPLHF.

This clone came up once. The CDR3: CASSQDPGTRGTEAFF. CDR3 nucleotides: TGTGCCAGCAGCCAAGATCCGGGGACACGAGGCACTGAAGCTTTCTTT. The rearrangement uses TRBV3-1 (or the pseudogene TRBV3-2) and TRBJ1-1, with D tentatively TRBD1 (6 bases). This CDR3 is built from 16 residues. Trimming stripped 0 bases from V and 4 bases from J, with 15 bases between. Germline V CDR1 and CDR2: LGHDT, YNNKEL (reference sequence).

This rearrangement joins TRBV11-3 to TRBJ2-1; 7 bases are a match to TRBD1. Germline V gene sequence: CDR1 SGHNT, CDR2 YENEEA. J was trimmed by 4 bases and V by 1 base; bases with no gene match: 1. The CDR3 totals 14 residues. CDR3 sequence reads: CASSLGGQYNEQFF. The CDR3 DNA sequence: TGTGCCAGCAGCTTAGGGGGACAGTACAATGAGCAGTTCTTC.

The chain uses TRBV28 and TRBJ1-3; the D is unclear. Germline-derived CDR1 and CDR2 are MDHEN and SYDVKM. This CDR3 comprises 15 residues. V was trimmed by 6 bases and J by 0 bases, leaving 12 bases between them. CDR3 amino acids: CASRNSHFSGNTIYF. The CDR3 DNA reads TGTGCCAGCAGGAACTCCCATTTCTCTGGAAACACCATATATTTT.

This chain joins TRBV7-3 and TRBJ1-3; 7 positions agree with TRBD1. The CDR3 is 19 amino acids. Looked up from germline, CDR1 is SGHTA and CDR2 is FQGTGA. V was clipped by 1 base and J by 0 bases; unmatched bases: 12. The CDR3: CASSLNPPGAGGSGNTIYF. DNA for the CDR3: TGTGCCAGCAGCTTAAATCCCCCGGGGGCAGGGGGCTCTGGAAACACCATATATTTT.

V usage is TRBV25-1 and J usage is TRBJ2-1; TRBD2 matches at 13 bases. Germline assignment: CDR1 MGHDK and CDR2 SYGVNS. Trimming cost V 5 bases and J 5 bases; bases outside gene matches: 3. The CDR3 is 15 residues long. The DNA for the CDR3 is TGTGCCAGCAGTCAGGGACTAGCGGGACACAATGAGCAGTTCTTC. It encodes CASSQGLAGHNEQFF.

The V and J genes are TRBV5-1 and TRBJ1-3; 7 bases align to TRBD1. Germline V gene lookup returns CDR1 SGHRS and CDR2 YFSETQ. J lost 0 bases, V lost 5 bases, and 11 bases had no gene match. There are 17 residues in the CDR3. The CDR3 reads CASSPGGGQYSGNTIYF. Written as DNA, the CDR3 is TGCGCCAGCAGTCCCGGGGGGGGACAGTACTCTGGAAACACCATATATTTT.

The V and J genes are TRBV11-3 and TRBJ2-7; TRBD2 matches at 11 bases. The V gene end was trimmed by 5 bases and the J gene end by 4 bases; junction bases not matched to a gene: 4. The CDR3 has 14 residues. Germline V gene sequence: CDR1 SGHNT, CDR2 YENEEA. The CDR3: CASSPGTSGYEQYF. CDR3 coding DNA: TGTGCCAGCAGCCCCGGGACTAGCGGTTACGAGCAGTACTTC.

The rearrangement joins TRBV10-3 to TRBJ1-1; D is unresolved. Germline V gives CDR1 ENHRY, CDR2 SYGVKD. With 4 bases removed from V and 0 bases from J, the gap between germline ends came to 6 bases. This CDR3 contains 13 residues. In DNA form, the CDR3 reads TGTGCCATCAGTGGGGGAGTGAACACTGAAGCTTTCTTT. It is translated as CAISGGVNTEAFF.

J is TRBJ1-2 and V is TRBV5-1; 9 bases match TRBD1. The CDR3 consists of 16 residues. V lost 2 bases, J lost 8 bases, and 13 bases stayed unmatched. From germline, CDR1 is SGHRS and CDR2 YFSETQ. The CDR3 reads CASSFDGTGNLGGYTF. The CDR3 coding sequence is TGCGCCAGCAGCTTTGACGGGACAGGGAATTTAGGGGGCTACACCTTC.

The genes are TRBV27 and TRBJ1-1, with TRBD1 matching over 9 bases. CDR3 length: 16 residues. The ends lost 5 bases at V and 3 bases at J; junction bases unmatched: 10. The germline V gene encodes CDR1 MNHEY and CDR2 SMNVEV (reference sequence). CDR3 sequence: CASSNWDRVIHTEAFF. CDR3 bases: TGTGCCAGCAGTAACTGGGACAGGGTTATACACACTGAAGCTTTCTTT.

The rearrangement joins TRBV28 to TRBJ1-2; 7 bases line up with TRBD1. CDR3 size: 13 residues. J gave up 8 bases and V 7 bases, and 10 bases lay outside the gene matches. CDR1 is MDHEN and CDR2 is SYDVKM in the germline V gene. The CDR3 here is CASTVTGIGGYTF. CDR3 coding DNA: TGTGCCAGCACCGTGACAGGGATCGGCGGCTACACCTTC.

V usage is TRBV24-1 and J usage is TRBJ2-2, with D possibly matching TRBD2 (5 bases). The length of the CDR3 is 18 residues. Germline V lookup: CDR1 KGHDR, CDR2 SFDVKD. Trimming took off 3 bases at V and 0 bases at J, with 16 bases between the two ends. The CDR3 is CATSDARSGTANTGELFF. The CDR3 bases are TGTGCCACCAGTGATGCACGTTCGGGAACGGCGAACACCGGGGAGCTGTTTTTT.

The gene calls are TRBV4-2 and TRBJ1-3, with 8 bases fitting TRBD1. V lost 2 bases to trimming and J lost 5 bases; unmatched junction nucleotides: 8. Germline V CDR1 and CDR2: LGHNA, YNFKEQ. This CDR3 has 16 residues. The CDR3 DNA is TGTGCCAGCAGCCAATCCCTCGGGACAGGAAGAAACACCATATATTTT. Its protein product is CASSQSLGTGRNTIYF.

This chain connects TRBV11-2 to TRBJ2-7; 10 nucleotides align to TRBD1. The trim removed 3 bases at V and 3 bases at J, leaving 2 bases unmatched. The CDR3 contains 14 residues. Per the germline V gene, CDR1 is SGHAT and CDR2 is FQNNGV. CDR3 amino acids: CASSFRDRGYEQYF. The CDR3 DNA sequence: TGTGCCAGCAGCTTCCGGGACAGGGGCTACGAGCAGTACTTC. Complete variable domain (other parts from reference TRBV11-2 and TRBJ2-7): EAGVAQSPRYKIIEKRQSVAFWCNPISGHATLYWYQQILGQGPKLLIQFQNNGVVDDSQLPKDRFSAERLKGVDSTLKIQPAKLEDSAVYLCASSFRDRGYEQYFGPGTRLTVT.

This rearrangement joins TRBV18 to TRBJ2-7; D is perhaps TRBD2 (5 bases). The CDR3 runs to 15 residues. V lost 4 bases and J 6 bases, leaving 19 bases between the germline ends. Germline CDR1 KGHSH, CDR2 LQKENI. The CDR3 is CASSLDEREWREQYF. In DNA form, the CDR3 reads TGTGCCAGCTCACTCGACGAGAGGGAGTGGCGCGAGCAGTACTTC.

This rearrangement joins TRBV3-1 (or the pseudogene TRBV3-2) to TRBJ1-1; D might be TRBD1 (6 bases). There are 14 residues in the CDR3. In germline, CDR1 is LGHDT, CDR2 YNNKEL (reference sequence). V lost 4 bases and J lost 6, with 15 bases in between. The CDR3, as DNA: TGTGCCAGCAGCCCGTCCGGGAGGGGGGCTGAAGCTTTCTTT. Protein product: CASSPSGRGAEAFF.

The rearrangement uses TRBV6-2 or TRBV6-3 and TRBJ2-5; the D gene is possibly TRBD1 (5 bases). The germline gives CDR1 MNHEY, CDR2 SVGEGT. V shed 5 bases and J shed 2 bases, with 12 bases lying between them. The CDR3 has 14 residues. The CDR3 sequence: CASSRRTLQETQYF. The CDR3 nucleotides read TGTGCCAGCAGTCGACGGACACTACAAGAGACCCAGTACTTC.

The chain employs TRBV5-1 and TRBJ2-2; D is possibly TRBD1 (5 bases). There are 16 residues in the CDR3. Germline CDR1 is SGHRS and CDR2 is YFSETQ. V dropped 1 base and J dropped 8 bases, with 18 bases sitting between them. In DNA form, the CDR3 reads TGCGCCAGCAGCTTGACACTATTCCGACAGATGGGGGAGCTGTTTTTT. It encodes CASSLTLFRQMGELFF.

The CDR3 spells CASSLSRLAGLKGQGNEQFF. The CDR3 DNA sequence: TGTGCCAGTAGTTTAAGTCGGCTAGCGGGACTAAAGGGGCAAGGCAATGAGCAGTTCTTC. This chain uses TRBV19 with TRBJ2-1, with TRBD2 matching 9 bases. The CDR3 runs 20 residues. Germline V CDR1 and CDR2: LNHDA, SQIVND (reference sequence). With 5 bases clipped from V and 6 bases from J, the junction kept 23 bases outside the gene matches.

The J gene is TRBJ2-7, the V gene TRBV30; perhaps TRBD1 as D (5 bases). V dropped 0 bases and J dropped 1 base, with 7 bases sitting between them. Germline-derived CDR1 and CDR2 are GTSNPN and SVGIG (reference sequence). The CDR3 has 13 amino acids. Here the CDR3 DNA reads TGTGCCTGGAGTGTAGACAGTTCCTACGAGCAGTACTTC. Translating it yields CAWSVDSSYEQYF.

The chain combines TRBV11-3 with TRBJ1-6, with a possible D match to TRBD1 (6 bases). Between the trimmed V and J ends, which lost 2 bases and 9 bases, there was a span of 20 bases. The germline V gene encodes CDR1 SGHNT and CDR2 YENEEA. CDR3 length: 17 residues. CDR3 loop: CASSLSPKYRVGSPLHF. The CDR3 DNA reads TGTGCCAGCAGCTTATCTCCGAAGTACAGGGTGGGTTCACCCCTCCACTTT.

This chain connects TRBV27 to TRBJ2-7; 7 bases align to TRBD1. CDR3 size: 14 residues. Trimming took 4 bases from V and 3 from J; bases not matched to a gene: 6. Germline V gene data show CDR1 as MNHEY and CDR2 as SMNVEV (reference sequence). CDR3 coding DNA: TGTGCCAGCAGTTGGACTGGACAGGACTACGAGCAGTACTTC. Translation gives CASSWTGQDYEQYF.

At least ten counts were recorded for this clone. The chain recombines TRBV5-6 with TRBJ2-7, with TRBD1 matching 10 bases. This CDR3 comprises 15 residues. Germline CDR1 and CDR2: SGHDT and YYEEEE. The junction had 5 bases not matched to a gene; V was cut back by 0 bases and J by 5 bases. CDR3 DNA sequence: TGTGCCAGCAGCTTGGCCGGGACAGGGGTCCACGAGCAGTACTTC. Its translation: CASSLAGTGVHEQYF.

V usage is TRBV2 and J usage is TRBJ2-2, with TRBD1 identical over 7 bases. Germline CDR1 and CDR2: SNHLY and FYNNEI. The CDR3 runs to 17 residues. V lost 0 bases, J lost 0 bases, and 4 bases stayed unmatched. CDR3 bases: TGTGCCAGCAGTGAAGCGAGGCAGGGGGCGAACACCGGGGAGCTGTTTTTT. It translates to CASSEARQGANTGELFF.

To note about this clone: Other DNA sequences from this sample encode an identical CDR3 as well. J is TRBJ2-1 and V is TRBV9, with 8 nucleotides matching TRBD2. The J segment lost 6 bases and the V segment lost 0 bases, leaving 2 bases of the junction unmatched. The CDR3 contains 14 residues. Germline values: CDR1 SGDLS, CDR2 YYNGEE. The CDR3 sequence: CASSVGGTSNEQFF. DNA for the CDR3: TGTGCCAGCAGCGTAGGGGGGACTAGCAATGAGCAGTTCTTC.

In DNA, the CDR3 is TGTGCCAGCAGTGAAAACCCTGCTACCCGGACAGATACGCAGTATTTT. Its translation: CASSENPATRTDTQYF. This chain links TRBV2 with TRBJ2-3; D gene uncertain. CDR1 is SNHLY, CDR2 FYNNEI, per germline. The CDR3 has 16 amino acids. Deletions cut 2 bases from V and 3 bases from J, with 15 bases between.

The V call is TRBV5-4, the J call TRBJ2-7; D gene ambiguous. The CDR3 is made up of 12 amino acids. Trimming took 4 bases from V and 6 from J, leaving 11 bases between them. Germline loops: CDR1 SGHNT, CDR2 YYREEE (reference sequence). The CDR3 here is CASSPWSGEQYF. The CDR3 coding sequence is TGTGCCAGCAGCCCCTGGTCCGGCGAGCAGTACTTC.

V and J are TRBV4-1 and TRBJ2-5; possibly TRBD2 for D (6 bases). This CDR3 has 16 residues. Trimming cost V 0 bases and J 5 bases, with 16 bases left between them. Germline CDR1 reads MGHRA; CDR2 reads YSYEKL. DNA of the CDR3: TGCGCCAGCAGCCAAGATGGCACTAGCCCCCGCGAGACCCAGTACTTC. Protein sequence: CASSQDGTSPRETQYF.